This section outlines one T cell receptor (beta chain) sequence together with its context. Per the study methods: Amplification with reference gene primers provided the estimates of nucleated cell counts. The table came from immunoSEQ multiplex PCR; TCRdb's copy has only in-frame clones and leaves some out. That table is the source of V, J and clone size, and D and trimming were worked out from the DNA. The sample yields about 410,000 clones, roughly nine tenths seen once. The data were taken from a study of blood T cell repertoires in COVID-19. On the study more broadly: T cells, B-cell-depleted T cells, or PBMCs supplied cDNA or gDNA.

Participants came from 24 US areas, aged roughly 18 to 95 years. What the recovered Cohort 3 donors had was two negative PCRs, clearance, or symptom resolution. V gave up 3 bases and J gave up 8 bases; unmatched junction bases: 8. The CDR3 loop spans 15 amino acids. CDR1 and CDR2 (germline): KGHSH, LQKENI. The source is a woman between 25 and 40 years old who had recovered from COVID-19. The sequenced sample was PBMCs or T cells enriched from blood (not recorded which). The V call is TRBV18, the J call TRBJ2-1; 9 bases are a match to TRBD2. The DNA for the CDR3 is TGTGCCAGCTCACCCGGAGCGGGAGGTCAGGATGAGCAGTTCTTC. Amino acid sequence: CASSPGAGGQDEQFF.